The entry below gives a single T cell receptor (beta chain) sequence along with its context. Its antigen remains unidentified. This sample was taken from a study of cytomegalovirus exposure and HLA in healthy donors. Trimming removed 0 bases at V and 8 bases at J, with 11 bases between. The CDR3 contains 13 residues. The germline V gene encodes CDR1 SGDLS and CDR2 YYNGEE. The method was immunoSEQ multiplex PCR; TCRdb's version includes in-frame clones alone and lacks a portion of them. This table holds 250,000 or so clones, roughly 89% found once. General study results and limits: Among TCR beta chains, those listed as cytomegalovirus-associated numbered fewer than 200.

The origin of this receptor is a young woman in good health and CMV-seronegative. The sample was PBMCs. The chain couples TRBV9 to TRBJ1-1, with D tentatively TRBD1 (5 bases). The CDR3 here is CASSVAQGSEAFF. CDR3 bases: TGTGCCAGCAGCGTAGCCCAGGGATCGGAAGCTTTCTTT. Combining the CDR3 with reference TRBV9 and TRBJ1-1 gives the whole variable domain DSGVTQTPKHLITATGQRVTLRCSPRSGDLSVYWYQQSLDQGLQFLIQYYNGEERAKGNILERFSAQQFPDLHSELNLSSLELGDSALYFCASSVAQGSEAFFGQGTRLTVV.